This is a list of T cell receptor beta chains from one sample in a study of cytomegalovirus exposure and HLA in healthy donors. Data came from immunoSEQ multiplex PCR; TCRdb stores just in-frame clones and leaves some out. This table holds about 140,000 clones, 60% to 80% found once. The sequencing input was PBMCs. These receptors came from a man between 18 and 29 years old in good health and CMV-seronegative. CDR3s include the opening cysteine and the closing phenylalanine or tryptophan. D genes are given only for firm matches. A clone size is listed for some rows: how often the clone was seen (once, few, many), or a class if it is expanded.

d_gene: TRBD1; abundance: NA; v_gene: TRBV5-4; j_gene: TRBJ2-5; CDR3nt: TGTGCCAGCAGCCCTGGACAGGAAGAGACCCAGTACTTC; CDR3aa: CASSPGQEETQYF
d_gene: NA; abundance: NA; v_gene: TRBV5-4; j_gene: TRBJ2-1; CDR3nt: TGTGCCAGCAGCTTGGAGTCACCAAGCCGGGGTGAGCAGTTCTTC; CDR3aa: CASSLESPSRGEQFF
d_gene: NA; abundance: NA; v_gene: TRBV5-1; j_gene: TRBJ2-3; CDR3nt: TGCGCCAGCAACCCACAGGGTAGCACAGATACGCAGTATTTT; CDR3aa: CASNPQGSTDTQYF
d_gene: NA; abundance: few; v_gene: TRBV6-6; j_gene: TRBJ2-7; CDR3nt: TGTGCCAGCAGTAGCACAGGGGGGGAGGCGTACGAGCAGTACTTC; CDR3aa: CASSSTGGEAYEQYF
d_gene: NA; abundance: once; v_gene: TRBV7-8; j_gene: TRBJ2-3; CDR3nt: TGTGCCAGCTTCCGGGGGATTACAGATACGCAGTATTTT; CDR3aa: CASFRGITDTQYF
d_gene: TRBD1; abundance: NA; v_gene: TRBV7-9; j_gene: TRBJ1-5; CDR3nt: TGTGCCAGCAGCTCTACTACAGGGGGGAACGGCCAGCCCCAGCATTTT; CDR3aa: CASSSTTGGNGQPQHF
d_gene: NA; abundance: NA; v_gene: TRBV5-6; j_gene: TRBJ2-7; CDR3nt: TGTGCCAGCAGCTTGACTGGTAGCCCCTACGAGCAGTACTTC; CDR3aa: CASSLTGSPYEQYF
d_gene: NA; abundance: NA; v_gene: TRBV30; j_gene: TRBJ2-1; CDR3nt: TGTGCCTGGTTCCGGGACTCCTCCTACAATGAGCAGTTCTTC; CDR3aa: CAWFRDSSYNEQFF
d_gene: TRBD1; abundance: few; v_gene: TRBV7-9; j_gene: TRBJ1-1; CDR3nt: TGTGCCAGCAGCTTAACAGGGGGGATGAACACTGAAGCTTTCTTT; CDR3aa: CASSLTGGMNTEAFF
d_gene: NA; abundance: NA; v_gene: TRBV5-4; j_gene: TRBJ2-3; CDR3nt: TGTGCCAGCAGCCCCCGTTTGGAGTTCACAGATACGCAGTATTTT; CDR3aa: CASSPRLEFTDTQYF
d_gene: NA; abundance: NA; v_gene: TRBV5-1; j_gene: TRBJ1-1; CDR3nt: TGCGCCAGCAGCTTGGGTCCGGGAGTAGGGACTGAAGCTTTCTTT; CDR3aa: CASSLGPGVGTEAFF
d_gene: TRBD1; abundance: few; v_gene: TRBV5-6; j_gene: TRBJ2-7; CDR3nt: TGTGCCAGCAGCTTGCCCCCCGGGACAGACTACGAGCAGTACTTC; CDR3aa: CASSLPPGTDYEQYF
d_gene: TRBD1; abundance: NA; v_gene: TRBV9; j_gene: TRBJ1-1; CDR3nt: TGTGCCAGCAGCGTGACCGGGACAGCGAACACTGAAGCTTTCTTT; CDR3aa: CASSVTGTANTEAFF
d_gene: NA; abundance: NA; v_gene: TRBV20-1; j_gene: TRBJ1-4; CDR3nt: TGCAGTGCCCTAGGGGTCGGAAAACTGTTTTTT; CDR3aa: CSALGVGKLFF
d_gene: TRBD1; abundance: NA; v_gene: TRBV30; j_gene: TRBJ1-2; CDR3nt: TGTGCCTGGGACAGGGTCGACTTCTTCTATGGCTACACCTTC; CDR3aa: CAWDRVDFFYGYTF
d_gene: NA; abundance: few; v_gene: TRBV4-3; j_gene: TRBJ2-5; CDR3nt: TGCGCCAGCAGCCAAGGGTCCGGCGGGACCCAGTACTTC; CDR3aa: CASSQGSGGTQYF